The 14 T cell receptor beta chains reported below all come from one sample, sequenced in a study of cytomegalovirus exposure and HLA in healthy donors. Primers included in the PCR were 60 Vbeta and 13 Jbeta primers. Clones were read by immunoSEQ multiplex PCR, and TCRdb kept only the in-frame ones, dropping some. This table holds about 200,000 clones, around 80% found once. What was sequenced was PBMCs. All receptors derive from a man under 40 in good health and CMV-seronegative.

The chain carries TRBV27 and TRBJ1-2; perhaps TRBD1 as D (6 bases). Deletions cut 6 bases from V and 1 base from J, with 15 bases between. Per germline, CDR1 MNHEY and CDR2 SMNVEV (reference sequence). This CDR3 is 15 amino acids long. CDR3 amino acids: CASRTGLLDNYGYTF. The CDR3 DNA reads TGTGCCAGCAGAACAGGGCTGCTGGATAACTATGGCTACACCTTC.

The chain has TRBV11-3 and TRBJ2-1; TRBD2 matches 8 bases. Per germline, CDR1 SGHNT and CDR2 YENEEA. CDR3 length: 15 amino acids. Trimming removed 1 base from V and 4 bases from J; junction bases left unmatched: 3. CDR3 amino acids: CASSLVLAGYNEQFF. The CDR3 nucleotides are TGTGCCAGCAGCTTAGTTTTAGCGGGGTACAATGAGCAGTTCTTC.

The chain is built from TRBV25-1 and TRBJ2-2, with D perhaps matching TRBD2 (6 bases). V gave up 6 bases and J gave up 3 bases, with 8 bases separating them. There are 13 residues in the CDR3. Germline values: CDR1 MGHDK, CDR2 SYGVNS. This CDR3 reads CASRGGDTGELFF. The DNA for the CDR3 is TGTGCCAGCAGAGGAGGGGACACCGGGGAGCTGTTTTTT.

CDR3 coding DNA: TGTGCCAGCAGCAGGGGGCGCGTGGGCGAGCAGTACTTC. Amino acids: CASSRGRVGEQYF. The chain is built from TRBV9 and TRBJ2-7, with 7 nucleotides matching TRBD1. The CDR3 spans 13 residues. V shed 4 bases and J 6 bases; nucleotides not matched to a gene: 7. Germline V lookup: CDR1 SGDLS, CDR2 YYNGEE.

This chain joins TRBV27 and TRBJ1-1; D call uncertain. The germline gives CDR1 MNHEY, CDR2 SMNVEV (reference sequence). The length of the CDR3 is 14 residues. The ends were cut back, 3 bases at V and 4 bases at J, with 12 bases in the middle. The CDR3 nucleotides are TGTGCCAGCAGTTTTCGAGGGTGGTTCACTGAAGCTTTCTTT. Its protein product is CASSFRGWFTEAFF.

V and J are TRBV7-2 and TRBJ2-1; D is perhaps TRBD2 (6 bases). There are 16 residues in the CDR3. V gave up 2 bases and J gave up 0 bases, with 11 bases separating them. Germline V lookup: CDR1 SGHTA, CDR2 FQGNSA. Written as DNA, the CDR3 is TGTGCCAGCAGCTTATGGAACGGGGGCTCCTACAATGAGCAGTTCTTC. Protein sequence: CASSLWNGGSYNEQFF.

This rearrangement joins TRBV19 to TRBJ2-7, with D unresolved. The CDR3 is made up of 13 amino acids. Trimming pared 5 bases from V and 6 bases from J, leaving 14 bases between. Germline-derived CDR1 and CDR2 are LNHDA and SQIVND (reference sequence). The CDR3 DNA reads TGTGCCAGTAGTCCCCAAATCATGAGCGAGCAGTACTTC. This translates into CASSPQIMSEQYF.

This clone was observed a single time. The J gene is TRBJ1-1, the V gene TRBV28; D is perhaps TRBD1 (6 bases). CDR3 size: 14 residues. Germline CDR1 is MDHEN and CDR2 is SYDVKM. V shed 10 bases and J shed 5 bases, with 20 bases lying between them. CDR3 nucleotides: TGTGCCACCTCCCCCGGGGGGCCGGGGACTGAAGCTTTCTTT. Translated: CATSPGGPGTEAFF.

The V and J genes are TRBV7-2 and TRBJ2-7; 8 positions agree with TRBD2. Germline V lookup: CDR1 SGHTA, CDR2 FQGNSA. V was clipped by 8 bases and J by 3 bases; unmatched bases: 9. The CDR3 length is 14 residues. The CDR3 DNA follows: TGTGCCAGCGCCCGCAGCGGGGGAGTCTACGAGCAGTACTTC. As protein: CASARSGGVYEQYF.

The rearrangement uses TRBV4-2 and TRBJ2-3; 15 nucleotides agree with TRBD2. The CDR3 sequence is 17 residues long. Germline V CDR1 and CDR2: LGHNA, YNFKEQ. J lost 4 bases, V lost 0 bases, and 2 bases had no gene match. The CDR3 bases are TGTGCCAGCAGCCAAGACTGGACTAGCGGGGGGGCAGATACGCAGTATTTT. It specifies CASSQDWTSGGADTQYF.

This clone is a singleton in its sample. DNA of the CDR3: TGTGCCATCAGTACCGAAGGAGGTAACACTGAAGCTTTCTTT. This sequence encodes CAISTEGGNTEAFF. This chain uses TRBV10-3 with TRBJ1-1; unclear D gene. The CDR3 is 14 residues long. V shed 5 bases and J shed 2 bases, with 12 bases lying between them. In germline, CDR1 is ENHRY, CDR2 SYGVKD.

In DNA form, the CDR3 reads TGTGCCAGCAGCTTGGGGGGTGGCGGACTAGCGAACTACGAGCAGTACTTC. This translates into CASSLGGGGLANYEQYF. V and J are TRBV5-6 and TRBJ2-7, with 9 bases lining up with TRBD2. The CDR3 loop spans 17 amino acids. After removal of 0 bases from V and 3 bases from J, the junction contained 10 bases not matched to a gene. Germline CDR1 and CDR2: SGHDT and YYEEEE.

The chain has TRBV4-3 and TRBJ2-4; tentative D call: TRBD1 (6 bases). Trimming left V 0 bases short and J 9 bases short, with 15 bases between. This CDR3 has 15 amino acids. The V gene's germline CDR1 is LGHNA and CDR2 YSLEER. Here the CDR3 reads CASSQDIDRSAIQYF. The CDR3 bases are TGCGCCAGCAGCCAAGATATTGACAGGTCTGCCATTCAGTACTTC.

V gene TRBV7-3 combines with J gene TRBJ2-2, with TRBD1 matching 8 bases. Unmatched junction bases numbered 8, after V lost 1 base and J lost 7 bases. The CDR3 totals 16 residues. Germline V lookup: CDR1 SGHTA, CDR2 FQGTGA. The CDR3 DNA follows: TGTGCCAGCAGCTTAAGCCCCCAGGGGGCTAACGGGGAGCTGTTTTTT. This gives the protein CASSLSPQGANGELFF.